Listed here are 2 T cell receptor beta chains from one sample, sequenced in a study of CXCR3-negative and CXCR3-positive naive CD8 T cells. 5' RACE with UMI labels generated the TRB cDNA libraries. TCRdb re-called the 5' RACE reads; one entry per CDR3 protein, DNA not given. The sample totals 50,000 to 75,000 distinct CDR3 sequences; its top ten clones hold about 4.4%. Sequencing was carried out using naive CXCR3- CD8+ T cells from blood. The sample's subset: CD45RO-CCR7+CD27+CD95- naive CD8+ T cells lacking CXCR3 (TNR3-). These receptors were obtained from a human donor in good health. Some clones in this sample may be carry-over from other donors' samples.

The chain has TRBV20-1 and TRBJ2-5; TCRdb returns TRBD2, unconfirmable since there is no DNA. In germline, CDR1 is DFQATT, CDR2 SNEGSKA (reference sequence). The CDR3 length is 15 residues. Here the CDR3 reads CSARDLAGGWETQYF.

The rearrangement uses TRBV4-3 and TRBJ2-7; TCRdb's D gene call, TRBD2, goes unchecked for lack of DNA. CDR1 is LGHNA and CDR2 is YSLEER in the germline V gene. CDR3 size: 16 residues. Here the CDR3 reads CASSQIVRPTSYEQYF.